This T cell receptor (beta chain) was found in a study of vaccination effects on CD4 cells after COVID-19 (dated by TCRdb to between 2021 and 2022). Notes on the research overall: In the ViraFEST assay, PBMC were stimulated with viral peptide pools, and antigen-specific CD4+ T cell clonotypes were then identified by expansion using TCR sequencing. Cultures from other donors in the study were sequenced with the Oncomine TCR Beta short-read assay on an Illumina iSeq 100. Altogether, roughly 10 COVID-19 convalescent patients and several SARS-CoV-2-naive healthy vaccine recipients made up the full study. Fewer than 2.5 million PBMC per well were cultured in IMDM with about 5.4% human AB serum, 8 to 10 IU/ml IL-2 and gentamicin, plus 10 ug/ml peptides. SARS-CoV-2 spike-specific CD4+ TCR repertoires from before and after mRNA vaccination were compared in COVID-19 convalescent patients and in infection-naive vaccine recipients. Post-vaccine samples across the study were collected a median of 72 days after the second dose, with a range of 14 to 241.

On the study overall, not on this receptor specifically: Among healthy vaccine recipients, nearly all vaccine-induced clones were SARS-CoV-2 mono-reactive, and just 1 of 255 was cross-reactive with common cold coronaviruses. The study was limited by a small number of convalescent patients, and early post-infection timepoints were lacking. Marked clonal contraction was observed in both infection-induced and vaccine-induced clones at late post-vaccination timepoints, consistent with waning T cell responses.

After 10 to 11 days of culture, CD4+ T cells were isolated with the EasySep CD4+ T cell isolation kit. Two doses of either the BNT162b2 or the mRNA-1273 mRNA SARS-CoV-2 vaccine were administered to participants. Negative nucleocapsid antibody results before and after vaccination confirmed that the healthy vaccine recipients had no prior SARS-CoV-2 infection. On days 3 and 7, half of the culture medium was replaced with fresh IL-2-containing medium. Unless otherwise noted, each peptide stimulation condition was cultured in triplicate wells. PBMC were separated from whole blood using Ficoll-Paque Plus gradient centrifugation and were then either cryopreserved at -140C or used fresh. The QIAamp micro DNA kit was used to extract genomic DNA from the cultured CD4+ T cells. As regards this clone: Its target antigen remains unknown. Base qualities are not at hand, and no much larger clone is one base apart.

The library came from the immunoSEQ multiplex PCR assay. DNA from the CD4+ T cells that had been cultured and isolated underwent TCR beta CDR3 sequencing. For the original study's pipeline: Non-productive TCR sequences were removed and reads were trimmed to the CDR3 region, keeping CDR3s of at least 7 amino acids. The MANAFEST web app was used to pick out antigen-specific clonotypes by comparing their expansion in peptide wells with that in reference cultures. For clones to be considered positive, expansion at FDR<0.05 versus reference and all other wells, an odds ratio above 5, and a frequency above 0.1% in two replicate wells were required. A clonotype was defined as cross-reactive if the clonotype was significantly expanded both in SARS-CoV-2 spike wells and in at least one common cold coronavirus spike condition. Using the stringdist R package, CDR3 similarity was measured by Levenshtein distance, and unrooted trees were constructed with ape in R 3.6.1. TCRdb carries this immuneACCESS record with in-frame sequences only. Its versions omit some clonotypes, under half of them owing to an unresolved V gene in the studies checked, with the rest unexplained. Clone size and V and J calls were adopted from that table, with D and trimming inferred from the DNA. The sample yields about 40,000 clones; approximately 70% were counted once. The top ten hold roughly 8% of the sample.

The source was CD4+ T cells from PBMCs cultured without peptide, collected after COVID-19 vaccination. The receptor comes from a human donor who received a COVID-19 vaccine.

In nucleotides, the sequence is TGCGCCAGCAGCTTGGGTCAGGGGGAGCAAGAGACCCAGTACTTC. This encodes CASSLGQGEQETQYF. The chain is assembled from TRBV5-1 and TRBJ2-5; TRBD1 agrees with 7 junctional bases. According to the germline V gene, CDR1 reads SGHRS and CDR2 reads YFSETQ. The CDR3 contains 15 residues, cysteine and phenylalanine counted. Only the CDR3 portion is preserved as DNA: 45 bases, with reading frame beginning at the first base. Ends trimmed: V by 0 bases, J by 2 bases; bases unmatched to a gene: 4.